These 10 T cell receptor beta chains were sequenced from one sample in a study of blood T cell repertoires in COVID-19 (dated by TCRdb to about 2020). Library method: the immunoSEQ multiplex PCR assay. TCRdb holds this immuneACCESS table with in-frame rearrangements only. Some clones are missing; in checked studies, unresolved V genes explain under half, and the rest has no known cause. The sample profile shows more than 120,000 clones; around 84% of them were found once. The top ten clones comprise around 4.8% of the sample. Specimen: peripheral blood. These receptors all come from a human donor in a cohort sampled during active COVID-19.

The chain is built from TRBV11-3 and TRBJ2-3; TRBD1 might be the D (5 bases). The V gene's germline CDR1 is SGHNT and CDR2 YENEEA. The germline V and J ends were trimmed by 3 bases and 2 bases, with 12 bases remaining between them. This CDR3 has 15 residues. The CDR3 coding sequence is TGTGCCAGCAGCTTTCCCTCAGGGCCCACAGATACGCAGTATTTT. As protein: CASSFPSGPTDTQYF.

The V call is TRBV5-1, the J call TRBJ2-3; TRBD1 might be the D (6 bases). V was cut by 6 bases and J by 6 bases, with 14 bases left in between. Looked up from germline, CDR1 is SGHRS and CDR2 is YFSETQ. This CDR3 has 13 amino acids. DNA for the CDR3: TGCGCCAGCAAAGGGGGTACCAAGGATACGCAGTATTTT. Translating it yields CASKGGTKDTQYF.

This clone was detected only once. CDR3: CASSFLDTQYF. In nucleotides, the CDR3 is TGTGCCAGCAGTTTCCTAGATACGCAGTATTTT. V usage is TRBV12-3 or TRBV12-4 and J usage is TRBJ2-3; D call uncertain. The CDR3 has 11 amino acids. Trimming shortened V by 3 bases and J by 5 bases, and 3 bases separated the two germline ends.

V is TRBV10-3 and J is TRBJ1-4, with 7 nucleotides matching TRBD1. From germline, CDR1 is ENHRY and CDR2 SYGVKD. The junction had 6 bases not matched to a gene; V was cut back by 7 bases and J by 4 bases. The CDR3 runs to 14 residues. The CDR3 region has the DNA TGTGCCATCATGGGTGGACAGGATAATGAAAAACTGTTTTTT. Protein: CAIMGGQDNEKLFF.

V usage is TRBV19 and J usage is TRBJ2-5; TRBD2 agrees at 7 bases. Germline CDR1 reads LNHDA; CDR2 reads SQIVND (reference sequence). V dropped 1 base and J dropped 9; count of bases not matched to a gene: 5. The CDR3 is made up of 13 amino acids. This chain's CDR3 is CASSIVGSGSQYF. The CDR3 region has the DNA TGTGCCAGTAGTATAGTAGGTAGCGGGTCCCAGTACTTC.

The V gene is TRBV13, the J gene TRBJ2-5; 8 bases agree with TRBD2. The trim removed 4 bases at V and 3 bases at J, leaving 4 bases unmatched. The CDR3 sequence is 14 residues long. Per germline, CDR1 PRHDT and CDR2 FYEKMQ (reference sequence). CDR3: CASSSSGSEETQYF. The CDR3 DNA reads TGTGCCAGCAGCTCGAGCGGGAGTGAAGAGACCCAGTACTTC. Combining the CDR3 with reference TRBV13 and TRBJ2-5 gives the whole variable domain AAGVIQSPRHLIKEKRETATLKCYPIPRHDTVYWYQQGPGQDPQFLISFYEKMQSDKGSIPDRFSAQQFSDYHSELNMSSLELGDSALYFCASSSSGSEETQYFGPGTRLLVL.

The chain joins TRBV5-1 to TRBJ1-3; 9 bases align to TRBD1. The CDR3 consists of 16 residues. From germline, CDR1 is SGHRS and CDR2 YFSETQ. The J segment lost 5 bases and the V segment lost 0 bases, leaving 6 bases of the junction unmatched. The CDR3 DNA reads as TGCGCCAGCAGCTTGGCCGGGGGGACAGGGCGAAACACCATATATTTT. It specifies CASSLAGGTGRNTIYF. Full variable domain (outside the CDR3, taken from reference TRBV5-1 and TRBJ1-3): KAGVTQTPRYLIKTRGQQVTLSCSPISGHRSVSWYQQTPGQGLQFLFEYFSETQRNKGNFPGRFSGRQFSNSRSEMNVSTLELGDSALYLCASSLAGGTGRNTIYFGEGSWLTVV.

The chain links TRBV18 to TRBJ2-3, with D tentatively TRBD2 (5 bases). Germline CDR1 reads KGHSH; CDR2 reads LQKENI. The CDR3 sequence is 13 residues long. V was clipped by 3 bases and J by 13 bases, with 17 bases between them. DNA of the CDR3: TGTGCCAGCTCACCCGGACTCGTCCGCCCTGAGTATTTT. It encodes CASSPGLVRPEYF.

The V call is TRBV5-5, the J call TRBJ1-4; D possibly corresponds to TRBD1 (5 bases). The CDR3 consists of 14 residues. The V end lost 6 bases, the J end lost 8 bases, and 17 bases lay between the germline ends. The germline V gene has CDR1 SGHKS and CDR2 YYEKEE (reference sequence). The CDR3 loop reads CASTAVGGSEKLFF. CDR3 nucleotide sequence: TGTGCCAGCACCGCGGTGGGGGGATCGGAAAAACTGTTTTTT.

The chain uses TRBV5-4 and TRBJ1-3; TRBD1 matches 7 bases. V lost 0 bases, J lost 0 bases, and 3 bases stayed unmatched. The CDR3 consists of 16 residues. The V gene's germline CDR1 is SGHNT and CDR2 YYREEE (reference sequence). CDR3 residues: CASSLGPGGSGNTIYF. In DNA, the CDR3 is TGTGCCAGCAGCTTGGGGCCAGGGGGCTCTGGAAACACCATATATTTT.